The 20 T cell receptor beta chains below were found in one sample sequenced in a study of T cells in Graves' hyperthyroidism and ophthalmopathy. RNA transcripts provided the source from which TCR beta CDR3 regions were amplified. The TCR CDR3 first-round RT-PCR relied on the HTBI primer set. TCRdb passed the multiplex PCR reads through MiXCR, listing each CDR3 protein once. The sample holds about 350,000 distinct CDR3 sequences; roughly 20% are singletons and the top ten take around 15%. The sequencing input was blood. The source is a woman in her thirties or forties with Graves' ophthalmopathy.

This clonotype was recorded many times. This sequence joins TRBV7-8 and TRBJ2-7; a weak D match, TRBD2 (5 bases). This CDR3 is 13 amino acids long. From germline, CDR1 is SGHVS and CDR2 FQNEAQ. The V end lost 3 bases, the J end lost 6 bases, and 12 bases lay between the germline ends. CDR3 protein: CASSLGNGVEQYF. Here the CDR3 DNA reads TGTGCCAGCAGCTTGGGAAACGGGGTCGAGCAGTACTTC.

At least ten counts were recorded for this clonotype. This rearrangement joins TRBV12-3 or TRBV12-4 to TRBJ2-7; no reliable D call. There are 11 residues in the CDR3. V gave up 1 base and J gave up 7 bases, with 5 bases separating them. CDR3 region: CASSLDWEQYF. In DNA, the CDR3 is TGTGCCAGCAGTTTAGATTGGGAGCAGTACTTC.

There are many counts of this clonotype. The genes are TRBV28 and TRBJ2-7; TRBD2 agrees at 7 bases. The CDR3 is 18 amino acids. The germline CDR1 and CDR2 sequences are MDHEN and SYDVKM. The V segment lost 7 bases and the J segment 1 base; nucleotides outside the gene matches: 19. The CDR3 reads CASNSYLVTSPGSYEQYF. Written as DNA, the CDR3 is TGTGCCAGCAACTCCTACCTCGTGACTAGCCCCGGGTCCTACGAGCAGTACTTC.

This clonotype was seen many times. The chain couples TRBV6-1 to TRBJ2-7, with 9 bases identical to TRBD1. Germline V gene lookup returns CDR1 MNHNS and CDR2 SASEGT. CDR3 length equals 15 residues. J lost 3 bases, V lost 0 bases, and 3 bases had no gene match. CDR3 amino acids: CASSEAPGQGYEQYF. CDR3 bases: TGTGCCAGCAGTGAAGCGCCGGGACAGGGCTACGAGCAGTACTTC.

The chain links TRBV28 to TRBJ2-7, with D possibly being TRBD1 or TRBD2 (5 bases each). The V end lost 6 bases, the J end lost 1 base, and 19 bases lay between the germline ends. Germline assignment: CDR1 MDHEN and CDR2 SYDVKM. CDR3 length: 16 residues. CDR3 residues: CASREGTTRQSYEQYF. CDR3 nucleotides: TGTGCCAGCAGGGAAGGGACCACCAGACAATCCTACGAGCAGTACTTC.

This rearrangement joins TRBV12-3 or TRBV12-4 to TRBJ1-5, with D possibly TRBD1 on 6 matching bases. This CDR3 is 15 amino acids long. V was trimmed by 8 bases and J by 0 bases, leaving 14 bases between them. The CDR3 region is CASRVGANSNQPQHF. DNA of the CDR3: TGTGCCAGCCGAGTGGGGGCGAATAGCAATCAGCCCCAGCATTTT.

The gene calls are TRBV13 and TRBJ2-2, with TRBD2 as a possible D gene (6 bases). The CDR3 covers 16 residues. Germline V gives CDR1 PRHDT, CDR2 FYEKMQ (reference sequence). Trimming cost V 5 bases and J 6 bases, with 19 bases left between them. The CDR3 DNA sequence: TGTGCCAGCAGCAGATCACCTACTAGCTCCCCCGGGGAGCTGTTTTTT. This gives the protein CASSRSPTSSPGELFF.

This clonotype has only a few counts. The chain couples TRBV3-1 to TRBJ2-7, with 10 positions matching TRBD2. Germline CDR1 is LGHDT and CDR2 is YNNKEL (reference sequence). Unmatched junction bases numbered 4, after V lost 6 bases and J lost 2 bases. The CDR3 covers 14 residues. DNA for the CDR3: TGTGCCAGCAGACCCAGCGGGAGGGCCTACGAGCAGTACTTC. Its translation is CASRPSGRAYEQYF.

There are many counts of this clonotype. V is TRBV2 and J is TRBJ2-5, with D maybe TRBD1 (5 bases). The germline V and J ends were trimmed by 3 bases and 2 bases, with 7 bases remaining between them. This CDR3 is built from 13 residues. CDR1 and CDR2 (germline): SNHLY, FYNNEI. CDR3 in DNA: TGTGCCAGCAGTGAGGACATTCAAGAGACCCAGTACTTC. This sequence encodes CASSEDIQETQYF.

V usage is TRBV12-3 or TRBV12-4 and J usage is TRBJ2-7; 13 bases are a match to TRBD2. This CDR3 has 15 residues. V lost 4 bases to trimming and J lost 7 bases; unmatched junction nucleotides: 7. The CDR3 DNA is TGTGCCAGCAGTTCTACTAGCGGGAGGGCCCAAGAGCAGTACTTC. It is translated as CASSSTSGRAQEQYF.

The chain is built from TRBV12-3 or TRBV12-4 and TRBJ2-2; possibly TRBD1 for D (6 bases). The CDR3 contains 13 residues. V gave up 6 bases and J gave up 7 bases, with 12 bases separating them. The CDR3 nucleotides are TGTGCCAGCAGGACACAGGGTAACGGGGAGCTGTTTTTT. This codes for CASRTQGNGELFF.

This clonotype was observed at least ten times. The V gene is TRBV28, the J gene TRBJ2-2; 8 positions match TRBD2. In germline, CDR1 is MDHEN, CDR2 SYDVKM. This CDR3 is built from 16 residues. V was pared by 1 base and J by 3 bases, with 4 bases of the junction left unmatched. The CDR3 DNA reads TGTGCCAGCAGTTTATACGGGAGGGTCCACACCGGGGAGCTGTTTTTT. Translated: CASSLYGRVHTGELFF.

This clonotype was counted at least ten times. The rearrangement joins TRBV5-1 to TRBJ2-5; 12 nucleotides line up with TRBD2. This CDR3 comprises 16 residues. CDR1 is SGHRS, CDR2 YFSETQ, per germline. V trimming: 7 bases; J trimming: 2 bases; junction bases outside the gene matches: 9. CDR3 amino acids: CASRARLAGVQETQYF. The CDR3 DNA follows: TGCGCCAGCCGCGCCAGACTAGCGGGAGTGCAAGAGACCCAGTACTTC.

This clonotype was observed many times. The chain uses TRBV6-2 or TRBV6-3 and TRBJ1-2; D not certain. This CDR3 is 14 amino acids long. Germline values: CDR1 MNHEY, CDR2 SVGEGT. V lost 6 bases and J 2 bases, leaving 13 bases between the germline ends. The CDR3 reads CASSRLEVNYGYTF. The CDR3 DNA sequence: TGTGCCAGCAGCAGACTGGAGGTAAACTATGGCTACACCTTC.

This clonotype was seen many times. CDR3 sequence reads: CSASGTIPLFEQYF. The CDR3, as DNA: TGCAGTGCTAGTGGGACCATTCCCCTCTTCGAGCAGTACTTC. V usage is TRBV20-1 and J usage is TRBJ2-7; D may correspond to TRBD1 or TRBD2 (5 bases each). The ends were cut back, 3 bases at V and 6 bases at J, with 18 bases in the middle. The CDR3 runs 14 residues. Germline V gives CDR1 DFQATT, CDR2 SNEGSKA (reference sequence).

This clonotype came up many times. This chain links TRBV19 with TRBJ2-7, with D perhaps matching TRBD1 (6 bases). Germline V lookup: CDR1 LNHDA, CDR2 SQIVND (reference sequence). The V end was cut by 5 bases, the J end by 0 bases, with 11 bases between. CDR3 length equals 14 residues. The CDR3 sequence: CASSRGQSSYEQYF. The CDR3 DNA reads as TGTGCCAGTAGTCGAGGACAGAGCTCCTACGAGCAGTACTTC.

There are many counts of this clonotype. V gene TRBV4-2 combines with J gene TRBJ1-1; D not certain. The V gene's germline CDR1 is LGHNA and CDR2 YNFKEQ. The CDR3 has 14 amino acids. Trimming took off 1 base at V and 1 base at J, with 7 bases between the two ends. This chain's CDR3 is CASSQAPTNTEAFF. In DNA, the CDR3 is TGTGCCAGCAGCCAAGCTCCGACGAACACTGAAGCTTTCTTT.

This clonotype was seen repeatedly, ten times or more. A single base separates this from a much larger clone, so it may be a read error. The CDR3 here is CATSSGQYNGDYQPQHF. The CDR3 DNA sequence: TGTGCCACCAGCAGTGGACAGTACAACGGGGACTATCAGCCCCAGCATTTT. The chain links TRBV15 to TRBJ1-5; D is perhaps TRBD1 (6 bases). This CDR3 spans 17 amino acids. Germline V CDR1 and CDR2: LNHNV, YYDKDF (reference sequence). V lost 3 bases and J lost 5, with 20 bases in between.

This clonotype was detected a few times. A single base separates this from a much larger clone, so it may be a read error. The rearrangement links TRBV27 to TRBJ2-7; possibly TRBD1 for D (6 bases). Germline CDR1 and CDR2: MNHEY and SMNVEV (reference sequence). The CDR3 has 13 residues. The CDR3 sequence is CVSRAGTNYEQYF. CDR3 bases: TGTGTCAGCAGGGCCGGGACAAACTACGAGCAGTACTTC.

This clonotype was seen many times. The genes are TRBV28 and TRBJ2-7; 9 bases match TRBD1. This CDR3 region has 14 residues. Germline assignment: CDR1 MDHEN and CDR2 SYDVKM. V lost 6 bases and J lost 5; bases outside the gene matches: 8. The CDR3 DNA is TGTGCCAGCAGCCCCACCACAGGGGGCGACGAGCAGTACTTC. It yields the protein CASSPTTGGDEQYF.